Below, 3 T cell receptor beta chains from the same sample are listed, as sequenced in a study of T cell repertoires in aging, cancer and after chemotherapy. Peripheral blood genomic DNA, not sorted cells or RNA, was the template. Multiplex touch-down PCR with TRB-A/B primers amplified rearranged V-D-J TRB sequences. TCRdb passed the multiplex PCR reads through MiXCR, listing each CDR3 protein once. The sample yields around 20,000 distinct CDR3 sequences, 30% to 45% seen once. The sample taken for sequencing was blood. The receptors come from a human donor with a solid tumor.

CDR3 nucleotide sequence: TGTGCCAGCAGCTGGGAGTTTTTGCATGGCTACACCTTC. This codes for CASSWEFLHGYTF. The chain combines TRBV7-6 with TRBJ1-2; no definite D call. CDR3 size: 13 residues. Germline CDR1 reads SGHVS; CDR2 reads FNYEAQ. Trimming cost V 4 bases and J 6 bases, with 12 bases left between them.

Written as DNA, the CDR3 is TGTGCCAGCAGTTACACAGGGGCGAGGACTGAAGCTTTCTTT. It is translated as CASSYTGARTEAFF. The chain links TRBV6-2 or TRBV6-3 to TRBJ1-1, with 7 bases that match TRBD1. Germline CDR1 MNHEY, CDR2 SVGEGT. V lost 2 bases, J lost 5 bases, and 5 bases stayed unmatched. The CDR3 loop spans 14 amino acids.

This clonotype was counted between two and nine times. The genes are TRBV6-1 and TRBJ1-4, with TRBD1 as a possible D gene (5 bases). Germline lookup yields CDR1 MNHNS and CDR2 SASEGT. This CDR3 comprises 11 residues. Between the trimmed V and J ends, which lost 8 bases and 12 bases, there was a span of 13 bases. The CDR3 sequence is CASLKGMELFF. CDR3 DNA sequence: TGTGCCAGCCTAAAGGGGATGGAACTGTTTTTT.